A single sample gave rise to the 8 T cell receptor beta chains below, sequenced in a study of radiotherapy plus CTLA-4 blockade in lung cancer. Sequencing used immunoSEQ multiplex PCR; TCRdb keeps in-frame clones, though not all of them. The table records tens of thousands of clones, roughly 77% of them present only once. Sequences were derived from peripheral blood, sampled from a patient treated with radiotherapy plus ipilimumab. These receptors were obtained from a human donor with non-small cell lung cancer who had a complete response to radiotherapy plus ipilimumab.

The chain couples TRBV6-1 to TRBJ1-3, with 7 bases fitting TRBD1. Germline CDR1 and CDR2: MNHNS and SASEGT. The CDR3 sequence is 16 residues long. V lost 3 bases and J lost 4; bases outside the gene matches: 9. The DNA for the CDR3 is TGTGCCAGCAGTGAGGTGGAGGGGGCATTCGGAAACACCATATATTTT. Its translation: CASSEVEGAFGNTIYF.

The chain joins TRBV2 to TRBJ2-3; TRBD1 matches at 9 bases. The V gene end was trimmed by 6 bases and the J gene end by 0 bases; junction bases not matched to a gene: 4. CDR1 is SNHLY, CDR2 FYNNEI, per germline. This CDR3 has 15 residues. The CDR3 is CASRDRGGSTDTQYF. In DNA form, the CDR3 reads TGTGCCAGCAGGGACAGGGGAGGGAGCACAGATACGCAGTATTTT.

The V gene is TRBV2, the J gene TRBJ1-2, with D unresolved. This CDR3 comprises 13 residues. V was clipped by 8 bases and J by 6 bases, with 16 bases between them. The germline V gene encodes CDR1 SNHLY and CDR2 FYNNEI. CDR3 region: CASGIRRGDGYTF. CDR3 bases: TGTGCCAGCGGGATACGGCGCGGGGATGGCTACACCTTC.

The CDR3 region has the DNA TGTGCCAGCAGCGTAGGACCGGGGGTGGGCGAGCAGTACTTC. It codes for CASSVGPGVGEQYF. The chain links TRBV9 to TRBJ2-7; tentative D call: TRBD2 (6 bases). Germline CDR1 is SGDLS and CDR2 is YYNGEE. V lost 0 bases and J 6 bases, leaving 13 bases between the germline ends. The CDR3 consists of 14 residues.

The chain joins TRBV19 to TRBJ1-1; D gene uncertain. Trimming stripped 4 bases from V and 0 bases from J, with 12 bases between. This CDR3 has 15 residues. Germline V gene data show CDR1 as LNHDA and CDR2 as SQIVND (reference sequence). CDR3 protein: CASSRETSLNTEAFF. CDR3 in DNA: TGTGCCAGTAGTAGGGAGACAAGCCTGAACACTGAAGCTTTCTTT.

V usage is TRBV5-1 and J usage is TRBJ2-3, with D unresolved. Germline CDR1 SGHRS, CDR2 YFSETQ. This CDR3 is 17 amino acids long. V dropped 3 bases and J dropped 0 bases, with 17 bases sitting between them. The CDR3 loop reads CASSSVNGELSTDTQYF. The CDR3 coding sequence is TGCGCCAGCAGCTCAGTGAACGGAGAACTAAGCACAGATACGCAGTATTTT.

The V and J genes are TRBV6-5 and TRBJ2-1; D is uncertain. The V end was cut by 2 bases, the J end by 6 bases, with 5 bases between. The CDR3 loop spans 12 amino acids. Germline CDR1 MNHEY, CDR2 SVGAGI. The CDR3 sequence is CASSYSSNEQFF. CDR3 DNA sequence: TGTGCCAGCAGTTACAGTAGCAATGAGCAGTTCTTC.

This clone was seen more than once but under ten times. J is TRBJ1-6 and V is TRBV7-9; 8 bases fit TRBD1. The V gene end was trimmed by 5 bases and the J gene end by 6 bases; junction bases not matched to a gene: 3. The CDR3 covers 14 residues. Germline CDR1 SEHNR, CDR2 FQNEAQ (reference sequence). The CDR3 sequence: CASSEGQVNSPLHF. The CDR3 region has the DNA TGTGCCAGCAGCGAGGGACAGGTTAATTCACCCCTCCACTTT.